This T cell receptor beta chain was recovered during a study of shared clonotypes between healthy human individuals (dated by TCRdb to the early 2020s). Describing the broader study: A couple of women and three men aged 18 to 49 years were included in the cohort. For each donor, CD4 naive and CD4 memory were each given three plates, CD8 naive was given two plates, and CD8 memory was given one plate. To estimate repertoire size and how much clonotype sharing occurs between individuals, the study deeply sequenced the blood TCR repertoires of several healthy adults. To increase sequencing depth and limit assay-specific biases, TCR repertoire library preparation and sequencing were carried out by different laboratories using diverse techniques. Leukapheresis yielded between about 0.94 and 8.9 billion PBMCs per donor. Results the study describes overall, beyond this receptor: Sampling was restricted to blood, and TCR repertoires in tissue are likely to differ from TCR repertoires in blood. Rarefaction of sorted-subset datasets indicated incomplete sequencing despite the large sequencing depth. The genetic and exposure-history diversity represented was limited by the small number of donors. Sharing across several donors was observed for roughly 5.4% of naive CD4, over 3% of naive CD8, 2% to 2.5% of memory CD4, and roughly 0.4% of memory CD8 clonotypes. Pairwise subsampling indicated that sequencing depth was expected to affect the degree of clonotype sharing among donors. Naive subsets generally had larger estimated clonotype richness than memory subsets. Compared with non-shared clonotypes, clonotypes shared by all four sorted-subset donors had higher generation probabilities.

V trim: 2 bases; J trim: 2 bases; unmatched bases: 16. CDR1 and CDR2 are read off the germline V gene (reference sequence) as MNHEY and SMNVEV. The CDR3, from cysteine to phenylalanine, totals 20 residues. Just CDR3 DNA is preserved here, 60 bases in frame from base 1. Using the deep immunoSEQ assay, TCR CDR3 regions were amplified from genomic DNA by multiplex PCR. Extracted genomic DNA from each cell subset was spread evenly across all wells of several immunoSEQ 96-well plates, with each plate serving as a replicate. For sorted subsets, about 200 ng genomic DNA, equal to 25,000 to 35,000 T cell genomes, was loaded into each replicate PCR. Purified libraries were measured with a Qubit 3.0 fluorometer, size-checked on a Bioanalyzer 2100, and measured again with the KAPA Library Quantification kit. Every immunoSEQ 96-well plate was sequenced on a dedicated single-read 150-cycle Illumina NextSeq 550 flow cell. Concerning the study's data processing: Because only junctional sequences without quality scores were contained in the immunoSEQ output, filtering matching that applied to full-length reads could not be performed. To assign V/J genes and CDR3, sequences were annotated against IMGT germline references using PyIR, a Python wrapper for IgBLAST v1.9. Reads were filtered out if the reads had weak V/J assignments (E-value above 1e-6), no CDR3, stop codons, out-of-frame junctions, or ambiguous translated residues. V3J clonotypes were defined as sequences sharing an identical inferred V gene, J gene, and CDR3 amino acid sequence. To compute the percentage overlap between repertoires, the number of shared unique clonotypes was divided by the size of the smaller repertoire. RTK rarefaction, the Chao1 estimator, and Recon v2.1 estimates of unobserved clonotypes were used to assess repertoire richness. Generation probabilities for all TCRbeta clonotypes obtained by the gDNA method from a handful of donors were computed using OLGA. TCRdb's version of the immuneACCESS table is confined to in-frame rearrangements and falls short of the full clone set. An unresolved V gene accounts for under half of the shortfall where checked; the remainder is of unknown origin. D and trimming come from the DNA, and the V and J calls and clone size come from that table. This sample holds around 2.5 million clones; roughly 93% were observed only once. The ten largest clones take up more than 0.35% of the sample.

The donors were healthy, HIV-negative adults with no recently reported acute infections or vaccinations. Only Caucasian adults living in Nashville, Tennessee, USA were represented among the donors. CD4+ T cells were enriched through magnetic negative selection, after which naive cells were positively selected on CD45RA and the remaining negative fraction served as the memory subset. Blood was collected by leukapheresis, and PBMCs were isolated by Ficoll-Histopaque density gradient centrifugation and then cryopreserved in liquid nitrogen vapor phase. Analytical flow cytometry was used to check the purity and quantity of each magnetically sorted T cell population. Genomic DNA was isolated from every sorted fraction and measured by UV absorbance on a Nanodrop 2000c. In this sample, this clone turned up once. What antigen it recognizes has not been identified. No base quality values were provided; no much bigger clone lies one nucleotide off.

The rearranged segments are TRBV27 and TRBJ2-7, and 12 junctional nucleotides match TRBD2. The sample taken for sequencing was naive CD4+ T cells from PBMCs. According to the study, the label for this sample's cell subset or site signals: CD45RA+ positively selected. The receptor was isolated from a man aged 18 to 29 in good health. Some clones in this sample may be carry-over from other donors' samples. The bases read TGTGCCAGCAGTTTAAGGAGGGTTTGGACTAGCGGGATTATGACCTACGAGCAGTACTTC. This sequence encodes CASSLRRVWTSGIMTYEQYF.